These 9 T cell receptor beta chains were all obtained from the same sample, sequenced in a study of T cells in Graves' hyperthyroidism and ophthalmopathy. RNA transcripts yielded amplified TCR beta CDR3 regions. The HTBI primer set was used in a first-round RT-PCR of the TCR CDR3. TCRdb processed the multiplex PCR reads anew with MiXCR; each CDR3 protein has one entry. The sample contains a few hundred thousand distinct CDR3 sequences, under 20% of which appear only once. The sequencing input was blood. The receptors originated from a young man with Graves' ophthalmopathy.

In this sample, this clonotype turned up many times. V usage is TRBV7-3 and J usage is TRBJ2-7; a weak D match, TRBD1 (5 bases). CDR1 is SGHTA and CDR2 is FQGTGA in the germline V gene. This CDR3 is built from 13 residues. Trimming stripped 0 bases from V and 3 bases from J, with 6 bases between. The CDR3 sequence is CASSLTDNYEQYF. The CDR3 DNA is TGTGCCAGCAGCTTAACGGACAACTACGAGCAGTACTTC.

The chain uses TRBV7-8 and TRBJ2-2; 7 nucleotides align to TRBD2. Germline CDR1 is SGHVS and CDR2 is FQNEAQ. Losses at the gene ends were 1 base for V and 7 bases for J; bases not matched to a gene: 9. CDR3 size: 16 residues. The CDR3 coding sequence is TGTGCCAGCAGCTTAGGTGGGGGGGGTCTGAACGGGGAGCTGTTTTTT. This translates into CASSLGGGGLNGELFF.

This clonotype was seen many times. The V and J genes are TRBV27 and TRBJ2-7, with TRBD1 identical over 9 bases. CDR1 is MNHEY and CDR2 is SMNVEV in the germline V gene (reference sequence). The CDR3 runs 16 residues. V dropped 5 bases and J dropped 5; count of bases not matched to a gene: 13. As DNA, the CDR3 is TGTGCCAGCAGTCGCCACCGGGACAGGGCAAGTAACGAGCAGTACTTC. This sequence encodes CASSRHRDRASNEQYF.

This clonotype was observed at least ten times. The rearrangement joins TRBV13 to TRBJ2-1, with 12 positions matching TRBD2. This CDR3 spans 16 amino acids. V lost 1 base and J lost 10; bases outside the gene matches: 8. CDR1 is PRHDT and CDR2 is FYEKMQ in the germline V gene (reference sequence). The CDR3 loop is CASSLALAGGRGEQFF. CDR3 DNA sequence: TGTGCCAGCAGCTTAGCTCTAGCGGGGGGGAGGGGAGAGCAGTTCTTC.

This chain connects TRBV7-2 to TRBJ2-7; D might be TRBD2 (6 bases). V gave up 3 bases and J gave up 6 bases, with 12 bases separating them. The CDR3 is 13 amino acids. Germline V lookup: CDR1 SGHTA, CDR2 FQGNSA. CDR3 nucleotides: TGTGCCAGCAGCTTCGGGCGGGGCAGCGAGCAGTACTTC. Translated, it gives CASSFGRGSEQYF.

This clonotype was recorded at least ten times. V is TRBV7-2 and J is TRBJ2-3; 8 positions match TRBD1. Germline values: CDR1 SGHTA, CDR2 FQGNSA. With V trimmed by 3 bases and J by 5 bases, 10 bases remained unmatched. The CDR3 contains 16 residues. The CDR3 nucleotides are TGTGCCAGCAGCTTCTCCTTTACAGGGGGAAGAGATACGCAGTATTTT. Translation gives CASSFSFTGGRDTQYF.

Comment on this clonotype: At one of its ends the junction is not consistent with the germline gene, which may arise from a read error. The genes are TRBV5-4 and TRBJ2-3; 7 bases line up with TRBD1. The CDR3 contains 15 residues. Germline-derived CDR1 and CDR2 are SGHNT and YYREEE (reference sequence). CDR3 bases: TGTACCAGCAGCCCACCGGGACAGAGCACAGATACGCAGTATTTT. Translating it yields CTSSPPGQSTDTQYF.

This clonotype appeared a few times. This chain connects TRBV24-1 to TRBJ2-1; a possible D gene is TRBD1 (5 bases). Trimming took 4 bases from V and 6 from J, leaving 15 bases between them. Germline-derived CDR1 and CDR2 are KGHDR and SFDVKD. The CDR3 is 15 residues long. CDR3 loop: CATSEPDRRTNEQFF. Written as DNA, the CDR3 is TGTGCCACCAGTGAACCCGACAGACGTACCAATGAGCAGTTCTTC.

CDR3 sequence reads: CSAWSGGLWETQYF. The CDR3, as DNA: TGCAGTGCTTGGAGCGGGGGGCTGTGGGAGACCCAGTACTTC. The chain joins TRBV20-1 to TRBJ2-5; 9 bases are shared with TRBD2. Germline assignment: CDR1 DFQATT and CDR2 SNEGSKA (reference sequence). There are 14 residues in the CDR3. V trimming: 5 bases; J trimming: 5 bases; junction bases outside the gene matches: 9.